In its sample, the clone carrying this T cell receptor beta chain was seen a few times. Antigen: not known. These data come from a study of human T cells and chemical hapten exposure. The wider study: Researchers reported sensitizing an approximately 2 cm by approximately 2 cm upper inner arm skin site with 2% DPC.

TCRdb ran MiXCR on the RACE reads and lists one entry per CDR3 protein. The data show about 82,000 distinct CDR3 sequences, about 6.6% seen once. Time point here: patch test 2, 6 weeks after DPC sensitization. The treatment is: therapeutic diphenylcyclopropenone sensitization with weekly scalp DPC. Blood sampling occurred before each patch-test application. Extraction of total RNA was performed on unfractionated whole blood. The study's findings and limits: Significantly greater numbers of large CDR3 similarity clusters came from expanded TCRs than from controls.

This TCR came from a woman in her thirties with alopecia areata. Some clones in this sample may be carry-over from other donors' samples. This material consisted of whole blood, taken in connection with sensitization to the hapten diphenylcyclopropenone (DPC).

The CDR3 DNA follows: TGTGCCAGCAGTTCCTATAGCAATCAGCCCCAGCATTTT. Its translation is CASSSYSNQPQHF. This chain joins TRBV27 and TRBJ1-5; D not certain. This CDR3 contains 13 residues. The V end lost 4 bases, the J end lost 0 bases, and 4 bases lay between the germline ends. Germline CDR1 MNHEY, CDR2 SMNVEV (reference sequence).